The clone carrying this T cell receptor (beta chain) was counted a few times. Its antigen is not identified. The data stem from a study of cytomegalovirus exposure and HLA in healthy donors. Study-wide results and limits: Some V segments (TRBV6-2 and TRBV6-3 among them) were excluded as indistinguishable.

It was with 60 Vbeta and 13 Jbeta primers that the PCR ran. Clones were read by immunoSEQ multiplex PCR, and TCRdb kept only the in-frame ones, dropping some. This table has about 100,000 clones, approximately 76% appearing once. This CDR3 comprises 17 residues. Germline CDR1 and CDR2: LGHNA and YNFKEQ. V was shortened by 0 bases and J by 0 bases, with 12 bases between the two germline ends. This TCR came from a woman aged 55-70 years in good health and CMV-seropositive. The sequencing sample was made of PBMCs. V usage is TRBV4-2 and J usage is TRBJ1-5, with D unclear. The CDR3 is CASSQDTNWASNQPQHF. In DNA, the CDR3 is TGTGCCAGCAGCCAAGATACGAACTGGGCTAGCAATCAGCCCCAGCATTTT.